The 23 T cell receptor beta chains below come from one sample, sequenced in a study of CD8 T cells in Susac syndrome (dated by TCRdb to the late 2010s). The library was prepared using the immunoSEQ multiplex PCR assay. RNA was extracted with the RNeasy kit and roughly 0.45 to 1 ug was reverse transcribed using random hexamers. Starting from the raw public reads, TCRdb applied fastp trimming at Q25, assembled clones with MiXCR and retained in-frame beta chains. Entries are consolidated by CDR3 protein sequence, retaining the most common genes and DNA. In this sample the table shows under 200,000 distinct CDR3 sequences, roughly nine tenths of which occur a single time. The ten largest make up 0.085% to 0.1% of the sample. Source material: CD4+ T cells from PBMCs. All receptors derive from a human donor with Susac syndrome.

The chain couples TRBV5-1 to TRBJ2-7; D gene ambiguous. Germline V gene data show CDR1 as SGHRS and CDR2 as YFSETQ. The CDR3 is 14 residues long. Trimming shortened V by 1 base and J by 3 bases, and 11 bases separated the two germline ends. The CDR3 DNA is TGCGCCAGCAGCTTGATAGGGTTCAACTACGAGCAGTACTTC. Amino acid sequence: CASSLIGFNYEQYF.

The V gene is TRBV25-1, the J gene TRBJ1-2; D is ambiguous. This CDR3 has 15 residues. V was shortened by 2 bases and J by 2 bases, with 12 bases between the two germline ends. CDR1 and CDR2 (germline): MGHDK, SYGVNS. CDR3 DNA sequence: TGTGCCAGCAGTGAAGGTGCTGCCGGAAACTATGGCTACACCTTC. Translated: CASSEGAAGNYGYTF.

The chain employs TRBV5-1 and TRBJ1-6; 7 positions match TRBD1. Germline V gene sequence: CDR1 SGHRS, CDR2 YFSETQ. Trimming took 0 bases from V and 8 from J; bases not matched to a gene: 20. The CDR3 length is 20 residues. The DNA for the CDR3 is TGCGCCAGCAGCTTGGGGGACAGAGGGAATATGGTTAATCGGGATTCACCCCTCCACTTT. Amino acids: CASSLGDRGNMVNRDSPLHF.

The chain couples TRBV20-1 to TRBJ2-5; TRBD1 might be the D (7 bases). The CDR3 runs 15 residues. Germline CDR1 reads DFQATT; CDR2 reads SNEGSKA (reference sequence). The V end was cut by 5 bases, the J end by 9 bases, with 25 bases between. The CDR3 nucleotides read TGCAGTGCTTCCCAGTTTTCGGCAGGGGGGATCGCCCAGTACTTC. Its protein is CSASQFSAGGIAQYF.

The chain recombines TRBV5-1 with TRBJ2-7; D is ambiguous. This CDR3 spans 13 amino acids. V lost 4 bases and J lost 0, with 8 bases in between. Germline lookup yields CDR1 SGHRS and CDR2 YFSETQ. The CDR3 nucleotides are TGCGCCAGCAGCGCAGAGAACTCCTACGAGCAGTACTTC. Translating it yields CASSAENSYEQYF. The whole variable domain, filled in from reference TRBV5-1 and TRBJ2-7, reads KAGVTQTPRYLIKTRGQQVTLSCSPISGHRSVSWYQQTPGQGLQFLFEYFSETQRNKGNFPGRFSGRQFSNSRSEMNVSTLELGDSALYLCASSAENSYEQYFGPGTRLTVT.

The CDR3 DNA is TGTGCCAGCAGTCTTCGAGTTGACAATCAGCCCCAGCATTTT. This encodes CASSLRVDNQPQHF. The chain employs TRBV5-5 and TRBJ1-5; D gene unclear. The germline V gene encodes CDR1 SGHKS and CDR2 YYEKEE (reference sequence). Deletions cut 5 bases from V and 3 bases from J, with 12 bases between. The CDR3 is 14 residues long. The variable domain in full, with the rest retrieved from reference TRBV5-5 and TRBJ1-5, is DAGVTQSPTHLIKTRGQQVTLRCSPISGHKSVSWYQQVLGQGPQFIFQYYEKEERGRGNFPDRFSARQFPNYSSELNVNALLLGDSALYLCASSLRVDNQPQHFGDGTRLSIL.

The rearrangement links TRBV25-1 to TRBJ2-4; TRBD1 matches at 8 bases. The CDR3 contains 13 residues. V trimming: 6 bases; J trimming: 8 bases; junction bases outside the gene matches: 6. Germline loops: CDR1 MGHDK, CDR2 SYGVNS. The chain's CDR3 is CASRAQGVDIQYF. CDR3 sequence (DNA): TGTGCCAGCAGGGCACAGGGGGTGGACATTCAGTACTTC.

The rearrangement uses TRBV2 and TRBJ1-5; 8 bases agree with TRBD1. V lost 6 bases to trimming and J lost 4 bases; unmatched junction nucleotides: 11. The CDR3 runs 16 residues. Germline V gene data show CDR1 as SNHLY and CDR2 as FYNNEI. Here the CDR3 reads CASSPWGRGLNQPQHF. In DNA, the CDR3 is TGTGCCAGCAGCCCTTGGGGCAGGGGGCTTAATCAGCCCCAGCATTTT. Together with reference TRBV2 and TRBJ1-5, the CDR3 gives the full variable domain: EPEVTQTPSHQVTQMGQEVILRCVPISNHLYFYWYRQILGQKVEFLVSFYNNEISEKSEIFDDQFSVERPDGSNFTLKIRSTKLEDSAMYFCASSPWGRGLNQPQHFGDGTRLSIL.

The chain carries TRBV6-1 and TRBJ1-2; D gene unclear. V was pared by 4 bases and J by 3 bases, with 6 bases between. The CDR3 spans 12 residues. Germline lookup yields CDR1 MNHNS and CDR2 SASEGT. This CDR3 reads CASSGDYYGYTF. CDR3 in DNA: TGTGCCAGCAGTGGCGATTACTATGGCTACACCTTC.

This sequence joins TRBV20-1 and TRBJ2-2; the match to TRBD2 covers 11 bases. This CDR3 comprises 16 residues. Germline CDR1 and CDR2: DFQATT and SNEGSKA (reference sequence). With 0 bases clipped from V and 2 bases from J, the junction kept 2 bases outside the gene matches. CDR3 DNA: TGCAGTGCTAGAGATGGGACTAGCGGCAACACCGGGGAGCTGTTTTTT. This codes for CSARDGTSGNTGELFF.

This rearrangement joins TRBV18 to TRBJ2-5; 8 positions match TRBD1. The J segment lost 1 base and the V segment lost 3 bases, leaving 1 base of the junction unmatched. CDR1 KGHSH and CDR2 LQKENI come from the germline V gene. The CDR3 has 14 amino acids. Here the CDR3 reads CASSPRGPQETQYF. The CDR3 DNA reads TGTGCCAGCTCACCCAGGGGGCCCCAAGAGACCCAGTACTTC.

This clonotype was detected only once. The chain uses TRBV12-3 or TRBV12-4 and TRBJ1-5; 8 bases agree with TRBD1. The V and J ends lost 5 bases and 4 bases, in that order; junction bases with no gene match: 16. The CDR3 extends over 18 amino acids. The CDR3 is CASSRDRPMAYGNQPQHF. Here the CDR3 DNA reads TGTGCCAGCAGTAGGGACAGGCCAATGGCGTATGGGAATCAGCCCCAGCATTTT.

The CDR3 DNA follows: TGTGCCAGCAGTTCTGACGTAACCGGGACAGGGTTCACCTACGAGCAGTACTTC. Translation gives CASSSDVTGTGFTYEQYF. V is TRBV12-3 or TRBV12-4 and J is TRBJ2-7, with 9 bases that match TRBD1. This CDR3 is 18 amino acids long. V was pared by 4 bases and J by 2 bases, with 15 bases of the junction left unmatched.

The chain carries TRBV9 and TRBJ1-6, with 9 nucleotides matching TRBD1. Germline V CDR1 and CDR2: SGDLS, YYNGEE. This CDR3 is built from 15 residues. The trim removed 2 bases at V and 5 bases at J, leaving 2 bases unmatched. For the CDR3, the DNA is TGTGCCAGCAGCGTCCGGGACAGGGATAATTCACCCCTCCACTTT. It is translated as CASSVRDRDNSPLHF. Combining the CDR3 with reference TRBV9 and TRBJ1-6 gives the whole variable domain DSGVTQTPKHLITATGQRVTLRCSPRSGDLSVYWYQQSLDQGLQFLIQYYNGEERAKGNILERFSAQQFPDLHSELNLSSLELGDSALYFCASSVRDRDNSPLHFGNGTRLTVT.

The rearrangement joins TRBV15 to TRBJ2-3, with D perhaps assigned TRBD1 or TRBD2 (5 bases each). The CDR3 runs to 15 residues. Germline V gives CDR1 LNHNV, CDR2 YYDKDF (reference sequence). V lost 2 bases and J 4 bases, leaving 13 bases between the germline ends. CDR3 sequence (DNA): TGTGCCACCAGCAGACAGGGACGGGGCGCAGATACGCAGTATTTT. As protein: CATSRQGRGADTQYF.

The rearrangement links TRBV30 to TRBJ1-3; D is uncertain. This CDR3 contains 12 residues. Per germline, CDR1 GTSNPN and CDR2 SVGIG (reference sequence). V was cut by 8 bases and J by 1 base, with 9 bases left in between. DNA for the CDR3: TGTGCCGGAGGCTCTTCTGGAAACACCATATATTTT. Translation: CAGGSSGNTIYF.

The chain links TRBV3-1 to TRBJ1-3; D gene ambiguous. Germline CDR1 is LGHDT and CDR2 is YNNKEL (reference sequence). The V end lost 3 bases, the J end lost 3 bases, and 9 bases lay between the germline ends. CDR3 size: 14 residues. CDR3 loop: CASSQEGYGNTIYF. The CDR3 DNA sequence: TGTGCCAGCAGCCAGGAAGGTTATGGAAACACCATATATTTT.

The V call is TRBV30, the J call TRBJ1-4; 9 bases match TRBD1. The CDR3 sequence is 13 residues long. The germline V gene encodes CDR1 GTSNPN and CDR2 SVGIG (reference sequence). Losses at the gene ends were 5 bases for V and 8 bases for J; bases not matched to a gene: 6. The CDR3 DNA follows: TGTGCCTGGGCGACAGGGGGTAACGAAAAACTGTTTTTT. It codes for CAWATGGNEKLFF.

The chain recombines TRBV4-2 with TRBJ2-7; 15 bases align to TRBD2. Germline V gene data show CDR1 as LGHNA and CDR2 as YNFKEQ. This CDR3 is 16 amino acids long. Trimming took 0 bases from V and 4 from J; bases not matched to a gene: 1. The CDR3 DNA reads as TGTGCCAGCAGCCAAGAAGGACTAGCGGGAGGGTACGAGCAGTACTTC. This gives the protein CASSQEGLAGGYEQYF.

The chain uses TRBV20-1 and TRBJ2-7; possibly TRBD1 or TRBD2 for D (5 bases each). Trimming took off 5 bases at V and 5 bases at J, with 10 bases between the two ends. This CDR3 comprises 11 residues. Germline CDR1 reads DFQATT; CDR2 reads SNEGSKA (reference sequence). The CDR3 DNA reads as TGCAGTGCTGAGGGGCGGGACGAGCAGTACTTC. Amino acid sequence: CSAEGRDEQYF.

The chain is built from TRBV18 and TRBJ2-1, with D tentatively TRBD2 (5 bases). The CDR3 is made up of 16 amino acids. The V end was cut by 0 bases, the J end by 6 bases, with 15 bases between. Per the germline V gene, CDR1 is KGHSH and CDR2 is LQKENI. For the CDR3, the DNA is TGTGCCAGCTCACCACCCGCAGTCACGGGGAGCAATGAGCAGTTCTTC. Translated: CASSPPAVTGSNEQFF.

The chain has TRBV28 and TRBJ2-7, with D perhaps TRBD2 (6 bases). The CDR3 spans 15 residues. Trimming shortened V by 5 bases and J by 3 bases, and 17 bases separated the two germline ends. Germline CDR1 reads MDHEN; CDR2 reads SYDVKM. The CDR3: CASSPPRDSSYEQYF. The CDR3 DNA follows: TGTGCCAGCAGTCCACCCCGGGACTCCAGCTACGAGCAGTACTTC. Drawing the rest from reference TRBV28 and TRBJ2-7, the complete variable domain is DVKVTQSSRYLVKRTGEKVFLECVQDMDHENMFWYRQDPGLGLRLIYFSYDVKMKEKGDIPEGYSVSREKKERFSLILESASTNQTSMYLCASSPPRDSSYEQYFGPGTRLTVT.

V gene TRBV20-1 combines with J gene TRBJ2-2, with 13 bases matching TRBD2. The J segment lost 0 bases and the V segment lost 3 bases, leaving 7 bases of the junction unmatched. CDR1 and CDR2 (germline): DFQATT, SNEGSKA (reference sequence). The CDR3 length is 18 residues. In DNA form, the CDR3 reads TGCAGTGCTAGGTTTGGGACTAGCGGGACCGCGAACACCGGGGAGCTGTTTTTT. It yields the protein CSARFGTSGTANTGELFF.